This TCR beta chain was sequenced in a study of immune heterogeneity within non-small cell lung tumors. A first 10-cycle multiplex round used 32 V-gene and 13 J-gene primers on TCR beta CDR3. TCRdb re-derived calls from the multiplex PCR reads in MiXCR, one entry per CDR3 protein. The repertoire has over 14,000 distinct CDR3 sequences, under 35% of them found once; the top ten carry roughly 15%. The V gene lost 2 bases and the J gene lost 8 bases, with 4 bases spanning the gap. The germline CDR1 and CDR2 sequences are ENHRY and SYGVKD. The CDR3 sequence is 11 residues long. For each sample, template was 450 to 750 ng of bulk tumor genomic DNA. Widely spaced biopsies, several per primary tumor, were obtained at surgery. Undergoing curative surgery were patients whose non-small cell lung cancer was untreated and newly diagnosed.

What was sequenced was lung tumor tissue. The sequence came from a woman aged 45-65 years with non-small cell lung cancer. The chain combines TRBV10-3 with TRBJ2-1; the D is unclear. The CDR3 region has the DNA TGTGCCATCAGTGAGGGATATGAGCAGTTCTTC. It translates to CAISEGYEQFF.